The 18 T cell receptor beta chains given below trace back to one sample, sequenced in a study of T cells in Graves' hyperthyroidism and ophthalmopathy. Researchers amplified the TCR beta CDR3 regions from RNA transcripts. Researchers ran a first-round RT-PCR on the TCR CDR3 using the HTBI primer set. TCRdb re-called the multiplex PCR reads through MiXCR, storing one row per CDR3 protein. Among around 190,000 distinct CDR3 sequences listed, approximately 16% were seen once. The sample consisted of blood. Every receptor here comes from a woman between 45 and 60 years old with Graves' hyperthyroidism.

As for this clonotype: A much larger clone sits a single nucleotide away, making a read error possible. This chain joins TRBV12-3 or TRBV12-4 and TRBJ2-1, with TRBD2 identical over 9 bases. The CDR3 sequence is 17 residues long. J was trimmed by 10 bases and V by 3 bases; bases with no gene match: 16. CDR3 DNA: TGTGCCAGCAGTTTCTGGGCTAGCGGGACCAAGACCTACGAGCAGTTCTTC. It encodes CASSFWASGTKTYEQFF.

This clonotype came up many times. The genes are TRBV12-3 or TRBV12-4 and TRBJ2-1, with D unclear. This CDR3 spans 12 amino acids. Trimming removed 3 bases at V and 10 bases at J, with 10 bases between. CDR3 loop: CASSFTSREQFF. CDR3 in DNA: TGTGCCAGCAGTTTTACATCGCGAGAGCAGTTCTTC.

This clonotype was picked up many times. The chain links TRBV6-1 to TRBJ1-5, with D maybe TRBD1 (5 bases). This CDR3 comprises 16 residues. V gave up 6 bases and J gave up 3 bases, with 18 bases separating them. Looked up from germline, CDR1 is MNHNS and CDR2 is SASEGT. The CDR3 spells CASSSFGGASNQPQHF. In nucleotides, the CDR3 is TGTGCCAGCAGCTCATTCGGTGGGGCCTCCAATCAGCCCCAGCATTTT.

This clonotype was detected ten times or more. The chain employs TRBV19 and TRBJ2-7, with D tentatively TRBD1 (6 bases). Germline CDR1 and CDR2: LNHDA and SQIVND (reference sequence). Trimming pared 8 bases from V and 5 bases from J, leaving 19 bases between. This CDR3 region has 14 residues. CDR3: CASRTSGARNEQYF. The DNA for the CDR3 is TGTGCCAGTCGTACTTCAGGGGCCCGGAACGAGCAGTACTTC.

This clonotype was observed at least ten times. The V call is TRBV7-2, the J call TRBJ2-7; D possibly corresponds to TRBD2 (6 bases). Per germline, CDR1 SGHTA and CDR2 FQGNSA. The CDR3 is made up of 15 amino acids. The V end lost 5 bases, the J end lost 3 bases, and 17 bases lay between the germline ends. The CDR3 nucleotides read TGTGCCAGCAGCGCACGGGTTTTCGGGAGCTACGAGCAGTACTTC. Protein product: CASSARVFGSYEQYF. Drawing the rest from reference TRBV7-2 and TRBJ2-7, the complete variable domain is GAGVSQSPSNKVTEKGKDVELRCDPISGHTALYWYRQSLGQGLEFLIYFQGNSAPDKSGLPSDRFSAERTGGSVSTLTIQRTQQEDSAVYLCASSARVFGSYEQYFGPGTRLTVT.

This clonotype was observed a handful of times. V is TRBV20-1 and J is TRBJ2-7; a weak D match, TRBD1 (6 bases). The germline gives CDR1 DFQATT, CDR2 SNEGSKA (reference sequence). Trimming removed 6 bases from V and 3 bases from J, with 15 bases in between. The CDR3 loop spans 13 amino acids. The CDR3 region has the DNA TGCAGTGCGCCAAGCCGGGACAACTACGAGCAGTACTTC. It specifies CSAPSRDNYEQYF.

This chain joins TRBV13 and TRBJ2-3; no reliable D call. This CDR3 is built from 16 residues. Germline loops: CDR1 PRHDT, CDR2 FYEKMQ (reference sequence). Trimming cost V 3 bases and J 0 bases, with 13 bases left between them. The CDR3 DNA reads TGTGCCAGCAGCTTGGTAGCATTCTCTAGCACAGATACGCAGTATTTT. Its translation: CASSLVAFSSTDTQYF.

This clonotype was found many times. V gene TRBV7-9 combines with J gene TRBJ1-1, with D hard to call. Germline V gene data show CDR1 as SEHNR and CDR2 as FQNEAQ (reference sequence). V shed 2 bases and J shed 5 bases, with 21 bases lying between them. The CDR3 contains 17 residues. Here the CDR3 DNA reads TGTGCCAGCAGCTTATTGCGGGCGGGCAGGAGGCGGACTGAAGCTTTCTTT. Encoded protein: CASSLLRAGRRRTEAFF.

This clonotype has just a few counts. The rearrangement links TRBV20-1 to TRBJ2-1, with no clear D. CDR1 is DFQATT and CDR2 is SNEGSKA in the germline V gene (reference sequence). V lost 3 bases and J 0 bases, leaving 6 bases between the germline ends. CDR3 length: 13 amino acids. The CDR3 sequence is CSASESSYNEQFF. The CDR3 nucleotides are TGCAGTGCTAGTGAGAGCTCCTACAATGAGCAGTTCTTC.

The sample holds many counts of this clonotype. The gene calls are TRBV2 and TRBJ2-5; D is ambiguous. Per germline, CDR1 SNHLY and CDR2 FYNNEI. The V and J ends lost 0 bases and 5 bases respectively, with 4 bases between them. The CDR3 contains 12 residues. The CDR3 DNA is TGTGCCAGCAGTGAAGCAAGTGAGACCCAGTACTTC. It translates to CASSEASETQYF.

The sample holds a few counts of this clonotype. V and J are TRBV6-1 and TRBJ1-2, with D possibly TRBD1 on 5 matching bases. Looked up from germline, CDR1 is MNHNS and CDR2 is SASEGT. The CDR3 is made up of 13 amino acids. Deletions cut 8 bases from V and 4 bases from J, with 14 bases between. CDR3 region: CASHEGRLYGYTF. Here the CDR3 DNA reads TGTGCCAGCCACGAGGGGAGGCTCTATGGCTACACCTTC.

The table lists this clonotype with many counts. V and J are TRBV27 and TRBJ2-5, with D uncertain. The CDR3 consists of 14 residues. The germline V and J ends were trimmed by 3 bases and 0 bases, with 8 bases remaining between them. Germline V gives CDR1 MNHEY, CDR2 SMNVEV (reference sequence). In DNA, the CDR3 is TGTGCCAGCAGTTTTACATGGGACCAAGAGACCCAGTACTTC. Its translation is CASSFTWDQETQYF.

This clonotype appeared a few times. CDR3: CATKPGTGLDQPQHF. DNA of the CDR3: TGCGCCACCAAGCCGGGTACAGGGCTAGATCAGCCCCAGCATTTT. The chain links TRBV5-1 to TRBJ1-5; possibly TRBD1 for D (6 bases). Trimming stripped 9 bases from V and 5 bases from J, with 21 bases between. Germline V gene data show CDR1 as SGHRS and CDR2 as YFSETQ. The CDR3 is made up of 15 amino acids.

The sample holds many counts of this clonotype. The rearrangement joins TRBV4-1 to TRBJ1-1; D is undetermined. Trimming left V 1 base short and J 1 base short, with 4 bases between. Germline CDR1 reads MGHRA; CDR2 reads YSYEKL. This CDR3 spans 13 amino acids. This chain's CDR3 is CASSQARNTEAFF. In nucleotides, the CDR3 is TGCGCCAGCAGCCAAGCCAGGAACACTGAAGCTTTCTTT.

This clonotype has just a few counts. The chain has TRBV19 and TRBJ2-3; 7 bases line up with TRBD2. Germline assignment: CDR1 LNHDA and CDR2 SQIVND (reference sequence). This CDR3 is built from 12 residues. CDR3 residues: CATRGSSDTQYF. The DNA of the CDR3 is TGTGCGACCCGCGGGAGTTCAGATACGCAGTATTTT.

The chain combines TRBV6-4 with TRBJ1-2; 9 bases map to TRBD1. The CDR3 totals 14 residues. Germline CDR1 MRHNA, CDR2 SNTAGT. J lost 2 bases, V lost 8 bases, and 6 bases had no gene match. The CDR3 DNA is TGTGCCAGCGATCCCGGGACAGGGAACTATGGCTACACCTTC. This gives the protein CASDPGTGNYGYTF.

This clonotype was counted at least ten times. J is TRBJ1-1 and V is TRBV2; weak D call: TRBD1 (5 bases). The V gene's germline CDR1 is SNHLY and CDR2 FYNNEI. V gave up 4 bases and J gave up 4 bases, with 13 bases separating them. The CDR3 length is 14 residues. The CDR3 sequence is CASSVSGRGTEAFF. The CDR3 DNA is TGTGCCAGCAGTGTATCAGGGAGGGGCACTGAAGCTTTCTTT.

This clonotype has at least ten counts. The chain joins TRBV20-1 to TRBJ2-7; 7 nucleotides match TRBD1. V lost 2 bases to trimming and J lost 6 bases; unmatched junction nucleotides: 4. This CDR3 is 12 amino acids long. From germline, CDR1 is DFQATT and CDR2 SNEGSKA (reference sequence). DNA for the CDR3: TGCAGTGCTAGATTGACAGGGTTCGAGCAGTACTTC. This gives the protein CSARLTGFEQYF.